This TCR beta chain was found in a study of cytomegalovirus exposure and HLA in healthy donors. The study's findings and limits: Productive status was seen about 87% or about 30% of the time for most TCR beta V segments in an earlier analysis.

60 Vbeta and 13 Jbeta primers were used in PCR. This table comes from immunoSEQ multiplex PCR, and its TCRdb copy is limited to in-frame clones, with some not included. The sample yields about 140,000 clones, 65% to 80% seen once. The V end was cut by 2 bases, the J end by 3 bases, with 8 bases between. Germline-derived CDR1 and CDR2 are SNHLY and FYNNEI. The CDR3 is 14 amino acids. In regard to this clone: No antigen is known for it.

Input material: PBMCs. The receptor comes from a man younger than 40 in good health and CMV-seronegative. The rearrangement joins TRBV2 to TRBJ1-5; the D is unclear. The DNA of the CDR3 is TGTGCCAGCAGTGAACGGGGTCCCAATCAGCCCCAGCATTTT. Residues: CASSERGPNQPQHF.